The TCR beta chain under discussion was sequenced for a study of TIL therapy for anti-PD-1-resistant metastatic lung cancer (dated by TCRdb to the early 2020s). In the study overall: Tumors were harvested prior to any PD-1/PD-L1 blockade, after which nivolumab was administered to patients, and lymphodepletion, expanded TIL infusion and IL-2 were given to patients who progressed. A median age of about 57 years (range about 38-85) and a median tumor PD-L1 proportion score of 6% were recorded among enrolled patients. Most of the cohort had lung adenocarcinoma, a few tumors were EGFR-mutant and two were ALK-rearranged, and half of the patients were current or former smokers. Across the cohort, whole-exome sequencing showed a median non-synonymous tumor mutation burden of roughly 1.5 mutations per megabase. T cell receptor beta sequencing of tumor and peripheral blood served to follow clonotypes across the tumor, the expanded TIL product, and serial blood samples. The study at large found these results: The baseline peripheral repertoire was partially replaced by infused TIL clonotypes, which then decayed over months, and no apparent association between persistence and response was found. The cohort was highly selected, with more treatment-naive, never-smoker and oncogene-addicted patients than typical, limiting generalizability. The study protocol defined all tumor marker inferences as exploratory.

A word on this clone: Its recognized antigen is unknown. No base quality values were provided; no much bigger clone lies one nucleotide off.

The V and J ends are trimmed by 4 bases and 4 bases, leaving 17 bases between them. Sequences SGHRS (CDR1) and YFSETQ (CDR2) are obtained from the germline V gene. The CDR3 spans 16 residues, from the cysteine through the phenylalanine. Just CDR3 DNA is preserved here, 48 bases in frame from base 1. TCR beta CDR3 regions were amplified from genomic DNA by bias-controlled multiplex PCR with the immunoSEQ v3 hsTCRB kit. TCR libraries were sequenced on an Illumina NextSeq 500 to approximately 2 million read pairs for survey level or roughly 4.5-6.5 million for deep level. The authors' analysis ran thus. The immunoSEQ Analyzer software assigned V, D and J genes, filtered out non-productive sequences, and reported clonality. Repertoires were compared using productive Simpson clonality and Morisita overlap index of productive TRB rearrangements between infused TIL and blood. The absolute count of a clonotype in blood was estimated by multiplying the lymphocyte count by the CD3+ fraction and by the productive frequency of the clone. TCRdb limited this immuneACCESS table to in-frame rearrangements with V and J called. A share of clones is missing; checked studies link under half to unresolved V genes, and the rest is unexplained. That table furnishes V, J and clone size, whereas the DNA furnished D and trimming. This sample gives about 45,000 clones in total; approximately 79% of them show up just once. The ten largest account for about 14% of the sample.

Read against the paper, the sample's time point label means: pre-treatment sample, taken before nivolumab and TIL therapy. Between October 2017 and January 2020, a dual-center phase I trial enrolled adults who had stage 4 NSCLC. Samples were obtained from a single-arm, open-label phase I trial in which tumor-infiltrating lymphocyte therapy with nivolumab was evaluated in advanced non-small cell lung cancer. Mononuclear cells from blood collected in EDTA tubes were isolated on a Ficoll gradient and snap-frozen as pellets, and DNA was then extracted using a Qiagen mini-prep kit. The rearranged segments are TRBV5-1 and TRBJ1-4; TRBD1 is perhaps the D gene, given 6 matching bases. This specimen was blood, taken at baseline. The TCR originated in a man between 65 and 85 years old with non-small cell lung cancer. The CDR3 here reads CASSANGQNFNEKLFF. The DNA sequence is TGCGCCAGCAGCGCCAACGGACAGAACTTTAATGAAAAACTGTTTTTT.